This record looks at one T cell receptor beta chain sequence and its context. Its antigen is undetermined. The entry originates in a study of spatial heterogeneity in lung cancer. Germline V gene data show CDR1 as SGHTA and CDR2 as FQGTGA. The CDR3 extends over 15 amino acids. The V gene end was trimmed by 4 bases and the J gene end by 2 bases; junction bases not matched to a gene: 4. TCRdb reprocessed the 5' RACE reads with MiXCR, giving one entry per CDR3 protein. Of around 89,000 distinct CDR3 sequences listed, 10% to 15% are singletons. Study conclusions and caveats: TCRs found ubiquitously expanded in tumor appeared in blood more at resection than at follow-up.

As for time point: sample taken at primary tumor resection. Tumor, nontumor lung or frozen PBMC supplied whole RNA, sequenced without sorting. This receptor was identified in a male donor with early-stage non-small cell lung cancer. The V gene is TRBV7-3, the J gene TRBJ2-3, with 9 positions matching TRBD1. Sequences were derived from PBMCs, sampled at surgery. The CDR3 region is CASSSGQGPTDTQYF. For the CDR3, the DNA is TGTGCCAGCAGCTCGGGACAGGGTCCCACAGATACGCAGTATTTT. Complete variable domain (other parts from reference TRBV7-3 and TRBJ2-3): GAGVSQTPSNKVTEKGKYVELRCDPISGHTALYWYRQSLGQGPEFLIYFQGTGAADDSGLPNDRFFAVRPEGSVSTLKIQRTERGDSAVYLCASSSGQGPTDTQYFGPGTRLTVL.